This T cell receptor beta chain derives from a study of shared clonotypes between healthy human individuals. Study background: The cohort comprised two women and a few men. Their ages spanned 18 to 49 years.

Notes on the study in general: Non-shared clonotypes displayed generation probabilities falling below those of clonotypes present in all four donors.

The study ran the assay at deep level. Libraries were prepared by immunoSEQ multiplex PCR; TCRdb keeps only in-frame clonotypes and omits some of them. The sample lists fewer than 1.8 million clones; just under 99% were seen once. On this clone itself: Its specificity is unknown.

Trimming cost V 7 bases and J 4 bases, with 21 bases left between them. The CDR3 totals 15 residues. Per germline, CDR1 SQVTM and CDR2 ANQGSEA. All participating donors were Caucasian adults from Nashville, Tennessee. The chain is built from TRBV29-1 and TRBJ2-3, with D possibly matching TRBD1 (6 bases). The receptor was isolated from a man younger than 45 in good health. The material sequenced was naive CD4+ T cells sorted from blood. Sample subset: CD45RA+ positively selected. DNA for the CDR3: TGCAGCGCCTCAGGCAGGGGCGCGGCTGCAGATACGCAGTATTTT. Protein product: CSASGRGAAADTQYF.